This is a list of T cell receptor beta chains from one sample in a study of neoadjuvant anti-PD-1 for oral cavity cancer. Here immunoSEQ multiplex PCR was the method, and the copy in TCRdb shows in-frame clones only, minus some. The sample holds about 81,000 clones, more than 80% seen once. The sequencing used PBMCs, collected before nivolumab (anti-PD-1) treatment. Receptors originate from a person aged 35-79 years with oral cavity squamous cell carcinoma. Both conserved end residues are part of each CDR3. Fields, in order: CDR3 protein, V gene, J gene.

CDR3 protein: CASSKITGYTGELFF
V gene: TRBV5-4
J gene: TRBJ2-2

CDR3 protein: CAISGTVYGYTF
V gene: TRBV10-3
J gene: TRBJ1-2

CDR3 protein: CASSPLFRGTTGELFF
V gene: TRBV9
J gene: TRBJ2-2

CDR3 protein: CASSEERGGRASYF
V gene: TRBV2
J gene: TRBJ2-7

CDR3 protein: CAWRKTRNTEAFF
V gene: TRBV30
J gene: TRBJ1-1

CDR3 protein: CASSIQQGGGPYQPQHF
V gene: TRBV19
J gene: TRBJ1-5

CDR3 protein: CASTKGPAGNTIYF
V gene: TRBV6-5
J gene: TRBJ1-3

CDR3 protein: CASSLDPVVTEAFF
V gene: TRBV27
J gene: TRBJ1-1

CDR3 protein: CASSEDRATEAFF
V gene: TRBV25-1
J gene: TRBJ1-1

CDR3 protein: CASSLGGPAGELFF
V gene: TRBV5-5
J gene: TRBJ2-2

CDR3 protein: CASSLGENTEAFF
V gene: TRBV7-8
J gene: TRBJ1-1

CDR3 protein: CSVDGDRDTEAFF
V gene: TRBV29-1
J gene: TRBJ1-1

CDR3 protein: CSGKLAGVHNEQFF
V gene: TRBV29-1
J gene: TRBJ2-1

CDR3 protein: CASSAGTSGPEQFF
V gene: TRBV9
J gene: TRBJ2-1

CDR3 protein: CASSDRIEGEQFF
V gene: TRBV2
J gene: TRBJ2-1

CDR3 protein: CASRGQGENGYTF
V gene: TRBV19
J gene: TRBJ1-2

CDR3 protein: CASTLEGLNTEAFF
V gene: TRBV25-1
J gene: TRBJ1-1

CDR3 protein: CASSSLGSGSVYEQYF
V gene: TRBV5-6
J gene: TRBJ2-7

CDR3 protein: CASSLGLPSYEQYF
V gene: TRBV7-9
J gene: TRBJ2-7

CDR3 protein: CASSVGYEQYF
V gene: TRBV2
J gene: TRBJ2-7

CDR3 protein: CASTQGGRLSSYNEQFF
V gene: TRBV27
J gene: TRBJ2-1

CDR3 protein: CASSLRVLKTQYF
V gene: TRBV28
J gene: TRBJ2-5

CDR3 protein: CASSLGLAKNIQYF
V gene: TRBV7-9
J gene: TRBJ2-4

CDR3 protein: CASSILTDTDTGELFF
V gene: TRBV10-1
J gene: TRBJ2-2

CDR3 protein: CASSKQVTDEQFF
V gene: TRBV11-2
J gene: TRBJ2-1

CDR3 protein: CASSYRGLSNQPQHF
V gene: TRBV6-5
J gene: TRBJ1-5

CDR3 protein: CASSLGQSNQPQHF
V gene: TRBV5-1
J gene: TRBJ1-5

CDR3 protein: CASSTTITGELFF
V gene: TRBV19
J gene: TRBJ2-2